Included here is one T cell receptor beta chain sequence, with context. This clonotype was counted a few times. The target of this receptor is not known. Base qualities are missing; no much larger clone stands one base away. This record comes from a study of vaccination and CD4 T cells after COVID-19 (dated by TCRdb to the early 2020s). Context from the whole study: Every convalescent patient had a positive nasal swab PCR test for SARS-CoV-2, with mild disease in nine or ten patients and severe disease in one. The convalescent cohort included six males and four females, with two Hispanic individuals, seven Caucasians, two Asians and one multiracial person. Each participant got two doses of either the Pfizer-BioNTech BNT162b2 vaccine (n=8) or the Moderna mRNA-1273 vaccine (n=2). Post-COVID blood samples were collected from convalescent patients a median of approximately 100 days after diagnosis, with a range of about 30 to 180 days. Post-vaccine blood samples were collected a median of about 72 days after the second vaccine dose, ranging from about 12 to 241 days. For stimulating the cultures, overlapping spike peptide pools were used, derived from SARS-CoV-2 as well as from the common cold coronaviruses HCoV-NL63, HCoV-OC43 and HCoV-229E. As controls, cultures received a CEFX viral epitope pool (the positive control), an HIV-1 Nef peptide pool (the negative control), or no peptide at all. In approximately ten COVID-19 convalescent patients and a handful of infection-naive healthy vaccine recipients, the spike-specific CD4+ TCR repertoire before mRNA vaccination was compared with the repertoire after mRNA vaccination. Paper-wide results and their limitations: Nearly all vaccine-specific clones in convalescent patients (304 of 307) were mono-reactive for SARS-CoV-2 spike rather than cross-reactive with common cold coronaviruses. Relatively few convalescent patients were included in the study, and early timepoints after natural infection were not analyzed. In convalescent patients, a median approximately 83% of post-vaccine SARS-CoV-2-reactive clones were detected only after vaccination, and vaccine-specific priming was suggested by this finding. The median count of SARS-CoV-2-reactive clonotypes went up from approximately 20 after infection to about 41 after vaccination, although the change was not significant.

The sample's treatment or condition label, in plain terms: roughly 11-day PBMC culture with coronavirus spike peptide pools or control peptides (ViraFEST assay). To expand antigen-specific T cells with peptide pools and then pick out the expanded clonotypes through TCR sequencing, the study relied on the ViraFEST assay. The convalescent patients' positive SARS-CoV-2 PCR tests fell between March and December 2020, which was before the Alpha, Beta and Delta variants emerged in the United States. Each well held 2 million to 2.5 million PBMCs cultured with roughly 10 ug/ml peptide pools in IMDM containing approximately 5% human AB serum and roughly 9 IU/ml IL-2. Half of the culture medium was replaced with fresh IL-2-containing medium on days 3 and 7. CD4+ T cells were isolated after approximately eleven days of culture through negative selection using the EasySep CD4+ T cell isolation kit. PBMCs were separated from whole blood using Ficoll-Paque Plus gradient centrifugation and then either used fresh or cryopreserved at -140C. In general, triplicate wells were set up for every culture condition.

Preparation of the library involved PCR. At the Johns Hopkins FTIC core, DNA from the cultured CD4+ T cells underwent TCR sequencing with the Oncomine TCR Beta short-read assay. The QIAamp micro DNA kit was used to extract genomic DNA from the cultured CD4+ T cells. Oncomine TCR Beta libraries from cultured CD4+ T cells were pooled using unique dual indexes and sequenced on an Illumina iSeq 100. Under the source paper's analysis protocol: Non-productive sequences were removed, and CDR3s not starting with C, not ending with F or W, or shorter than 7 amino acids were discarded. Antigen-specific clonotypes were identified using the MANAFEST web application through comparison of peptide-stimulated wells with reference and other culture wells. For a clone to be called positive, the clone needed an FDR below 0.05, an odds ratio above 5, and a productive frequency above 0.1% in at least two of three replicate wells. Cross-reactive clonotypes were defined as significantly expanded in both SARS-CoV-2 spike wells and at least one common cold coronavirus spike condition. Levenshtein distances (stringdist) and unrooted phylogenetic trees (ape) in R version 3.6.1 were used to assess CDR3 homology. Using fastp at Q25 and MiXCR, TCRdb reprocessed the public reads and kept productive beta chains. Each record represents a unique CDR3 protein, reported with the most common genes and DNA among its rows. It is TCRdb's table, rather than the study itself, that gives the V and J calls and clone size. The sample yields about 16,000 distinct CDR3 sequences; 52% were counted once. 3.5% to 4.5% of the sample goes to the ten largest clones.

V loses 1 base, J loses 11 bases, and the germline ends lie 20 bases apart. From the cysteine up to the phenylalanine, the CDR3 has a length of 14 residues. Just CDR3 DNA is preserved here, 42 bases in frame from base 1. Taken from the germline V gene (reference sequence), the CDR1 and CDR2 loops are DFQATT and SNEGSKA. The sequence derives from a human donor who had recovered from COVID-19. Sequencing was performed on CD4+ T cells from blood, cultured in vitro, taken before SARS-CoV-2 vaccination. The rearranged segments are TRBV20-1 and TRBJ1-1; 5 matching bases give a weak D call of TRBD1. The CDR3 sequence is CSARVQAGGLGAFF. Read as DNA, the sequence is TGCAGTGCTAGAGTACAGGCAGGCGGACTGGGGGCTTTCTTT.